A single sample is the source of the 7 T cell receptor beta chains below, sequenced in a study of shared clonotypes between healthy human individuals. Using immunoSEQ multiplex PCR, the repertoire was profiled, and TCRdb retains in-frame clones only, with some absent. The sample holds 2,100,000 or so clones; approximately 96% are singletons and the top ten take roughly 0.13%. Material for sequencing was naive CD4+ T cells sorted from blood. Subset given: CD45RA+ positively selected. The receptors were sampled from a man aged 18 to 29 in good health.

The V gene is TRBV18, the J gene TRBJ2-7, with 8 bases that match TRBD1. The ends lost 4 bases at V and 2 bases at J; junction bases unmatched: 7. CDR3 length: 15 residues. Germline-derived CDR1 and CDR2 are KGHSH and LQKENI. Here the CDR3 DNA reads TGTGCCAGCTCACAACAGGGGGTTAACCCCTACGAGCAGTACTTC. Translation gives CASSQQGVNPYEQYF.

The chain carries TRBV9 and TRBJ2-5; 8 bases agree with TRBD2. Germline V gene data show CDR1 as SGDLS and CDR2 as YYNGEE. This CDR3 is built from 17 residues. J was trimmed by 1 base and V by 0 bases; bases with no gene match: 8. CDR3 in DNA: TGTGCCAGCAGCGTAGCCGCCTCACTAGCGGCCCAAGAGACCCAGTACTTC. This sequence encodes CASSVAASLAAQETQYF.

The chain has TRBV5-1 and TRBJ2-1; possibly TRBD2 for D (5 bases). Germline V lookup: CDR1 SGHRS, CDR2 YFSETQ. This CDR3 contains 14 residues. With 3 bases removed from V and 5 bases from J, the gap between germline ends came to 12 bases. CDR3 region: CASSSGLSNNEQFF. The CDR3 nucleotides are TGCGCCAGCAGCTCCGGACTGAGCAACAATGAGCAGTTCTTC.

V usage is TRBV7-2 and J usage is TRBJ1-5, with D unclear. Per germline, CDR1 SGHTA and CDR2 FQGNSA. Trimming removed 4 bases at V and 4 bases at J, with 11 bases between. The CDR3 contains 14 residues. Written as DNA, the CDR3 is TGTGCCAGCAGCTCGGCAGGTTTAAATCAGCCCCAGCATTTT. Protein sequence: CASSSAGLNQPQHF.

V is TRBV9 and J is TRBJ1-1, with D possibly being TRBD1 (6 bases). CDR3 length equals 16 residues. Germline values: CDR1 SGDLS, CDR2 YYNGEE. The germline V and J ends were trimmed by 0 bases and 2 bases, with 14 bases remaining between them. The CDR3: CASSVEGWGANTEAFF. Here the CDR3 DNA reads TGTGCCAGCAGCGTAGAGGGCTGGGGGGCTAACACTGAAGCTTTCTTT.

V and J are TRBV6-5 and TRBJ1-1, with 9 bases lining up with TRBD1. There are 15 residues in the CDR3. The V segment lost 4 bases and the J segment 7 bases; nucleotides outside the gene matches: 10. CDR1 and CDR2 from the germline V gene are MNHEY and SVGAGI. The CDR3 region has the DNA TGTGCCAGCAGTTCCACCGGGACAGGGCTTGTTGAAGCTTTCTTT. Translated, it gives CASSSTGTGLVEAFF.

V usage is TRBV6-1 and J usage is TRBJ2-7; possible D gene TRBD2, 6 bases. The V gene's germline CDR1 is MNHNS and CDR2 SASEGT. V was trimmed by 7 bases and J by 2 bases, leaving 15 bases between them. The CDR3 spans 14 residues. The CDR3, as DNA: TGTGCCAGCAAAAACGGACTACCGACCTACGAGCAGTACTTC. Its translation is CASKNGLPTYEQYF.